The 24 T cell receptor beta chains reported below all come from one sample, sequenced in a study of blood T cell repertoires in COVID-19 (dated by TCRdb to 2018 to 2020). Library generation was performed with the immunoSEQ multiplex PCR assay. TCRdb re-hosts the immuneACCESS table, in-frame sequences only. Its copies lack some clones; in the studies checked, an unresolved V gene accounts for under half of them, and the cause for the rest is not known. Counted in this sample were approximately 250,000 clones; 88% of them appeared once. In total, the top ten clones hold about 3.4% of the sample. Sequenced: PBMCs or T cells enriched from blood (not recorded which). These receptors came from a woman aged 40 to 50 who had been exposed to COVID-19.

The chain carries TRBV7-8 and TRBJ1-2, with a weak D call TRBD1 (5 bases). V was pared by 7 bases and J by 5 bases, with 23 bases between. CDR3 length: 16 residues. Germline V lookup: CDR1 SGHVS, CDR2 FQNEAQ. In DNA, the CDR3 is TGTGCCAGCACCCTCACGGGGGTCGGCGGGGTATATGGCTACACCTTC. Amino acid sequence: CASTLTGVGGVYGYTF.

The chain links TRBV7-9 to TRBJ1-5; unclear D gene. Germline CDR1 reads SEHNR; CDR2 reads FQNEAQ (reference sequence). V dropped 8 bases and J dropped 0 bases, with 8 bases sitting between them. The CDR3 spans 13 residues. CDR3 bases: TGTGCCAGCTCTGTTTATAGCAATCAGCCCCAGCATTTT. This translates into CASSVYSNQPQHF.

This sequence joins TRBV9 and TRBJ2-2, with 9 bases identical to TRBD2. The V gene end was trimmed by 2 bases and the J gene end by 6 bases; junction bases not matched to a gene: 8. This CDR3 has 16 amino acids. The germline V gene has CDR1 SGDLS and CDR2 YYNGEE. This chain's CDR3 is CASSVQVAGVPGELFF. The CDR3 DNA sequence: TGTGCCAGCAGCGTTCAGGTAGCGGGAGTCCCCGGGGAGCTGTTTTTT. Full variable domain (missing parts from reference TRBV9 and TRBJ2-2): DSGVTQTPKHLITATGQRVTLRCSPRSGDLSVYWYQQSLDQGLQFLIQYYNGEERAKGNILERFSAQQFPDLHSELNLSSLELGDSALYFCASSVQVAGVPGELFFGEGSRLTVL.

The CDR3 DNA follows: TGTGCCAGCTCGTTAAAAAATGAAGCTTTCTTT. Protein product: CASSLKNEAFF. The chain is built from TRBV12-3 or TRBV12-4 and TRBJ1-1; no clear D. Trimming took 8 bases from V and 7 from J, leaving 11 bases between them. The CDR3 sequence is 11 residues long.

V gene TRBV23-1 combines with J gene TRBJ1-4, with no clear D. TRBV23-1 is identified as an open reading frame with a role that is uncertain. CDR3 size: 21 residues. V dropped 0 bases and J dropped 7 bases, with 30 bases sitting between them. DNA for the CDR3: TGCGCCAGCAGTCAATCTCCCCCCCCAAATCGGAGGCCCTATCGTACTGAAAAACTGTTTTTT. The encoded protein is CASSQSPPPNRRPYRTEKLFF.

This chain links TRBV18 with TRBJ2-3; 7 nucleotides agree with TRBD2. V was clipped by 8 bases and J by 1 base; unmatched bases: 6. CDR1 and CDR2 (germline): KGHSH, LQKENI. The length of the CDR3 is 14 residues. The CDR3 region is CASTTSVGTDTQYF. The CDR3 DNA follows: TGTGCCAGCACAACTAGCGTGGGCACAGATACGCAGTATTTT.

V is TRBV28 and J is TRBJ2-3, with TRBD2 identical over 7 bases. This CDR3 comprises 14 residues. With V trimmed by 2 bases and J by 4 bases, 3 bases remained unmatched. Germline-derived CDR1 and CDR2 are MDHEN and SYDVKM. CDR3 nucleotides: TGTGCCAGCAGTTTAGCGGGAGCAGCAGATACGCAGTATTTT. Translated, it gives CASSLAGAADTQYF.

The V and J genes are TRBV5-5 and TRBJ1-3; TRBD1 might be the D (5 bases). Trimming stripped 7 bases from V and 1 base from J, with 21 bases between. Germline CDR1 SGHKS, CDR2 YYEKEE (reference sequence). The CDR3 length is 17 residues. In DNA, the CDR3 is TGTGCCAGCTCTCCCGCGGGAGGGGTGAATTCTGGAAACACCATATATTTT. It is translated as CASSPAGGVNSGNTIYF.

The V and J genes are TRBV19 and TRBJ2-3; 8 bases match TRBD2. V was clipped by 6 bases and J by 8 bases; unmatched bases: 13. Looked up from germline, CDR1 is LNHDA and CDR2 is SQIVND (reference sequence). The CDR3 contains 15 residues. As DNA, the CDR3 is TGTGCCAGTAGGCCACCAGGACGGGCGGGAGGTACGCAGTATTTT. Its translation is CASRPPGRAGGTQYF.

This chain joins TRBV24-1 and TRBJ1-5; maybe TRBD1 (6 bases). Trimming cost V 4 bases and J 5 bases, with 17 bases left between them. Germline V gene sequence: CDR1 KGHDR, CDR2 SFDVKD. This CDR3 is 16 amino acids long. As DNA, the CDR3 is TGTGCCACCAGTGACACGGGGTGGGGGCTCGATCAGCCCCAGCATTTT. Translated, it gives CATSDTGWGLDQPQHF.

This clone was counted a few times. This rearrangement joins TRBV9 to TRBJ2-2, with D possibly matching TRBD1 (5 bases). The CDR3 contains 13 residues. The germline V and J ends were trimmed by 4 bases and 8 bases, with 12 bases remaining between them. Germline values: CDR1 SGDLS, CDR2 YYNGEE. The CDR3 sequence: CASSYDSRGELFF. CDR3 bases: TGTGCCAGCAGCTACGACAGCAGAGGGGAGCTGTTTTTT.

This sequence joins TRBV4-2 and TRBJ1-3; perhaps TRBD1 as D (6 bases). There are 16 residues in the CDR3. Germline lookup yields CDR1 LGHNA and CDR2 YNFKEQ. Trimming removed 1 base from V and 4 bases from J, with 14 bases in between. The CDR3 nucleotides are TGTGCCAGCAGCCAAGTACAGGGCCTAGGAGGAAACACCATATATTTT. Amino acid sequence: CASSQVQGLGGNTIYF.

This chain links TRBV4-3 with TRBJ1-2; the D is unclear. Germline V gives CDR1 LGHNA, CDR2 YSLEER. With 0 bases removed from V and 8 bases from J, the gap between germline ends came to 16 bases. The CDR3 contains 15 residues. DNA for the CDR3: TGCGCCAGCAGCCAAGAAGTCAGACGAGGTAGAGGCTACACCTTC. It specifies CASSQEVRRGRGYTF.

This rearrangement joins TRBV5-1 to TRBJ1-3; D might be TRBD1 (6 bases). Deletions cut 5 bases from V and 0 bases from J, with 24 bases between. The germline gives CDR1 SGHRS, CDR2 YFSETQ. The CDR3 extends over 19 amino acids. Written as DNA, the CDR3 is TGCGCCAGCAGTTACAGGGCAAGAGGGGTCGGCTACTCTGGAAACACCATATATTTT. It specifies CASSYRARGVGYSGNTIYF.

Comment on this clone: Other DNA sequences of this sample code for an identical CDR3. The chain uses TRBV12-3 or TRBV12-4 and TRBJ2-5; D ambiguous. The V and J ends lost 4 bases and 4 bases respectively, with 4 bases between them. This CDR3 spans 11 amino acids. The chain's CDR3 is CASSSGETQYF. CDR3 in DNA: TGTGCCAGCAGTTCGGGAGAGACCCAGTACTTC.

This clone was picked up a small number of times. V gene TRBV29-1 combines with J gene TRBJ1-2; 8 nucleotides line up with TRBD1. V shed 6 bases, J shed 6 bases, and the junction held 3 bases outside the gene matches. CDR1 is SQVTM, CDR2 ANQGSEA, per germline. The CDR3 runs to 11 residues. In DNA, the CDR3 is TGCAGCGTATTACAGGGGGATGGCTACACCTTC. Translation gives CSVLQGDGYTF. The full variable domain, with the rest looked up from reference TRBV29-1 and TRBJ1-2, is SAVISQKPSRDICQRGTSLTIQCQVDSQVTMMFWYRQQPGQSLTLIATANQGSEATYESGFVIDKFPISRPNLTFSTLTVSNMSPEDSSIYLCSVLQGDGYTFGSGTRLTVV.

Here the CDR3 reads CATSDRGASGGTDTQYF. CDR3 bases: TGTGCCACCAGTGATCGTGGGGCTAGCGGAGGCACAGATACGCAGTATTTT. The rearrangement uses TRBV24-1 and TRBJ2-3; TRBD2 matches at 7 bases. The trim removed 3 bases at V and 1 base at J, leaving 9 bases unmatched. The CDR3 loop spans 17 amino acids. Germline values: CDR1 KGHDR, CDR2 SFDVKD.

The V call is TRBV5-4, the J call TRBJ2-7; 11 nucleotides agree with TRBD2. Trimming at V came to 4 bases and at J to 3 bases, leaving 6 bases not matched to a gene. CDR1 is SGHNT, CDR2 YYREEE, per germline (reference sequence). The CDR3 length is 15 residues. CDR3 bases: TGTGCCAGCAGCCGGAGACTAGCGGGAAACTACGAGCAGTACGTC. Its translation: CASSRRLAGNYEQYV.

This clone was recorded only once. The rearrangement joins TRBV7-2 to TRBJ2-1, with 10 bases that match TRBD1. Germline loops: CDR1 SGHTA, CDR2 FQGNSA. The V gene end was trimmed by 5 bases and the J gene end by 3 bases; junction bases not matched to a gene: 7. This CDR3 spans 16 amino acids. The CDR3 here is CASSPRWTGGYNEQFF. In DNA, the CDR3 is TGTGCCAGCAGCCCGAGGTGGACAGGGGGCTACAATGAGCAGTTCTTC.

This clone was observed a single time. The rearrangement joins TRBV4-3 to TRBJ2-1, with TRBD2 matching over 7 bases. J was trimmed by 0 bases and V by 4 bases; bases with no gene match: 3. This CDR3 comprises 15 residues. The germline V gene has CDR1 LGHNA and CDR2 YSLEER. CDR3: CASSPIAGSYNEQFF. DNA for the CDR3: TGCGCCAGCAGCCCGATAGCGGGCTCCTACAATGAGCAGTTCTTC.

This sequence joins TRBV15 and TRBJ1-5; possibly TRBD1 for D (5 bases). This CDR3 comprises 18 residues. From germline, CDR1 is LNHNV and CDR2 YYDKDF (reference sequence). V was shortened by 3 bases and J by 5 bases, with 23 bases between the two germline ends. The CDR3 reads CATSSGFREGQLDQPQHF. The CDR3 DNA reads as TGTGCCACCAGCAGCGGTTTCAGGGAGGGTCAACTAGATCAGCCCCAGCATTTT.

This chain uses TRBV29-1 with TRBJ1-1; no reliable D call. The ends were cut back, 4 bases at V and 1 base at J, with 10 bases in the middle. This CDR3 contains 13 residues. CDR1 and CDR2 (germline): SQVTM, ANQGSEA. The CDR3 bases are TGCAGCGTTGCATTAGGGAGGAACACTGAAGCTTTCTTT. Its protein is CSVALGRNTEAFF.

This chain uses TRBV28 with TRBJ1-2; D is undetermined. Germline V gene lookup returns CDR1 MDHEN and CDR2 SYDVKM. The CDR3 consists of 14 residues. V was trimmed by 4 bases and J by 7 bases, leaving 16 bases between them. CDR3 in amino acids: CASSSTGSVSGYTF. CDR3 nucleotide sequence: TGTGCCAGCAGTTCGACGGGGTCCGTCTCTGGCTACACCTTC.

This clone was observed once. The V gene is TRBV10-3, the J gene TRBJ2-7, with D uncertain. V dropped 3 bases and J dropped 3 bases, with 12 bases sitting between them. CDR1 is ENHRY, CDR2 SYGVKD, per germline. The CDR3 runs 14 residues. CDR3 DNA: TGTGCCATCAGTGACTCTGCGATAGTCTACGAGCAGTACTTC. Translated: CAISDSAIVYEQYF.